These 31 T cell receptor beta chains were all obtained from the same sample, sequenced in a study of T-cell reconstitution after alpha-beta-depleted transplantation in children. It was with unique molecular identifiers that the TCRbeta library was prepared. TCRdb ran MiXCR on the PCR reads and lists one entry per CDR3 protein. This table has about 130,000 distinct CDR3 sequences, approximately 8.7% appearing once. The sample in question was PBMCs, mostly from graft donor cells, obtained 180 days after TCRalphabeta/CD19-depleted stem cell transplant. These receptors came from a girl less than two years old who had a stem cell transplant for combined immunodeficiency, so the T cells may come from the graft donor.

This clonotype was picked up a small number of times. The chain has TRBV7-2 and TRBJ2-1; 11 nucleotides line up with TRBD2. CDR1 is SGHTA and CDR2 is FQGNSA in the germline V gene. The CDR3 is 15 amino acids. With 5 bases clipped from V and 6 bases from J, the junction kept 6 bases outside the gene matches. CDR3 in DNA: TGTGCCAGCAGCCCTACTAGCGGGAGCGTCAATGAGCAGTTCTTC. It is translated as CASSPTSGSVNEQFF.

This clonotype was detected only a few times. The chain has TRBV29-1 and TRBJ2-1, with 12 bases aligning to TRBD2. The length of the CDR3 is 17 residues. CDR1 is SQVTM, CDR2 ANQGSEA, per germline. With V trimmed by 6 bases and J by 2 bases, 11 bases remained unmatched. CDR3 region: CSVVGGRLAGAYNEQFF. The CDR3 DNA reads TGCAGCGTCGTTGGGGGACGACTAGCGGGAGCCTACAATGAGCAGTTCTTC.

The chain joins TRBV12-3 or TRBV12-4 to TRBJ2-2; 7 bases map to TRBD1. The V segment lost 7 bases and the J segment 0 bases; nucleotides outside the gene matches: 8. This CDR3 has 16 amino acids. CDR3 sequence reads: CASTFSGQSNTGELFF. CDR3 sequence (DNA): TGTGCCAGCACCTTTTCGGGACAGTCGAACACCGGGGAGCTGTTTTTT.

This clonotype was detected ten times or more. The chain combines TRBV20-1 with TRBJ2-1; D may be TRBD1 or TRBD2 (5 bases each). Trimming took 0 bases from V and 4 from J, leaving 25 bases between them. The germline gives CDR1 DFQATT, CDR2 SNEGSKA (reference sequence). The CDR3 spans 19 residues. CDR3 amino acids: CSARDSGHLFAGDYNEQFF. Written as DNA, the CDR3 is TGCAGTGCTAGAGACAGCGGACATCTGTTTGCAGGTGATTACAATGAGCAGTTCTTC.

The rearrangement joins TRBV20-1 to TRBJ1-2; D remains ambiguous. V lost 6 bases to trimming and J lost 1 base, with 12 bases between them. Per germline, CDR1 DFQATT and CDR2 SNEGSKA (reference sequence). There are 13 residues in the CDR3. The CDR3: CSAGDTVNYGYTF. CDR3 nucleotides: TGCAGTGCCGGAGACACGGTTAACTATGGCTACACCTTC.

This clonotype was recorded many times. In nucleotides, the CDR3 is TGTGCCAGCAGTTTAGCGGGAGCCCCGCTTGCCTACAATGAGCAGTTCTTC. Amino acid sequence: CASSLAGAPLAYNEQFF. This chain connects TRBV27 to TRBJ2-1; 7 bases are shared with TRBD2. V was clipped by 2 bases and J by 2 bases; unmatched bases: 9. Germline CDR1 reads MNHEY; CDR2 reads SMNVEV (reference sequence). The CDR3 is 17 amino acids.

This clonotype was observed a few times. The chain carries TRBV27 and TRBJ2-7, with D maybe TRBD1 (7 bases). This CDR3 region has 13 residues. V lost 8 bases and J lost 3, with 14 bases in between. Germline V gene data show CDR1 as MNHEY and CDR2 as SMNVEV (reference sequence). This chain's CDR3 is CASSAGQYYEQYF. CDR3 sequence (DNA): TGTGCCAGCTCTGCGGGACAGTACTACGAGCAGTACTTC.

This clonotype was counted at least ten times. This chain joins TRBV7-2 and TRBJ2-2; D gene uncertain. Germline V gene sequence: CDR1 SGHTA, CDR2 FQGNSA. The CDR3 has 14 residues. The CDR3 loop is CASLWGSNTGELFF. The CDR3 coding sequence is TGTGCTAGCCTTTGGGGATCGAACACCGGGGAGCTGTTTTTT.

Ten or more counts support this clonotype. This chain uses TRBV20-1 with TRBJ2-1, with TRBD2 identical over 12 bases. Germline CDR1 reads DFQATT; CDR2 reads SNEGSKA (reference sequence). J lost 2 bases, V lost 7 bases, and 6 bases had no gene match. The CDR3 has 15 residues. For the CDR3, the DNA is TGCAGTGGACTAGCGGGAGATGGACCCTACAATGAGCAGTTCTTC. The encoded protein is CSGLAGDGPYNEQFF.

This clonotype was counted at least ten times. The genes are TRBV4-2 and TRBJ2-5; a weak D match, TRBD2 (6 bases). The CDR3 sequence is 15 residues long. Germline values: CDR1 LGHNA, CDR2 YNFKEQ. V lost 0 bases to trimming and J lost 7 bases, with 15 bases between them. CDR3 nucleotide sequence: TGTGCCAGCAGCCAAGATGGAGGGGCCCAGGGGACCCAGTACTTC. Protein sequence: CASSQDGGAQGTQYF.

This clonotype has only a few counts. The CDR3 nucleotides are TGTGCCAGCAGTTTGGGACAGGGAGGGACCCAGTACTTC. It translates to CASSLGQGGTQYF. The chain joins TRBV12-3 or TRBV12-4 to TRBJ2-5; 9 nucleotides line up with TRBD1. Trimming removed 3 bases from V and 7 bases from J; junction bases left unmatched: 3. The CDR3 runs to 13 residues.

The chain joins TRBV7-2 to TRBJ2-2; a possible D gene is TRBD2 (6 bases). CDR1 and CDR2 (germline): SGHTA, FQGNSA. Trimming removed 5 bases from V and 11 bases from J, with 21 bases in between. This CDR3 has 15 amino acids. CDR3 nucleotide sequence: TGTGCCAGCAGCACGCCCCTCGGGGGACCTGGAGAGCTGTTTTTT. This gives the protein CASSTPLGGPGELFF.

The V gene is TRBV20-1, the J gene TRBJ2-7, with 8 bases that match TRBD2. V gave up 5 bases and J gave up 4 bases; unmatched junction bases: 7. The CDR3 consists of 13 residues. Germline V lookup: CDR1 DFQATT, CDR2 SNEGSKA (reference sequence). The CDR3 sequence: CSAGGLGGYEQYF. CDR3 nucleotides: TGCAGTGCTGGGGGACTAGGCGGATACGAGCAGTACTTC.

This sequence joins TRBV12-3 or TRBV12-4 and TRBJ1-2; TRBD1 aligns across 11 bases. There are 15 residues in the CDR3. The V and J ends lost 4 bases and 1 base, in that order; junction bases with no gene match: 2. The CDR3 sequence is CASSWTGGGNYGYTF. The DNA for the CDR3 is TGTGCCAGCAGTTGGACAGGGGGCGGTAACTATGGCTACACCTTC.

With regard to this clonotype: Sequence at one end of the junction differs from germline and may be a read error. The rearrangement links TRBV6-5 to TRBJ2-3; 7 bases align to TRBD2. This CDR3 spans 15 amino acids. Germline assignment: CDR1 MNHEY and CDR2 SVGAGI. The CDR3 sequence is CSSSYGRGTTHTQYF. CDR3 nucleotides: TGTTCCAGCAGTTACGGGCGGGGGACCACCCATACGCAGTATTTT.

The table lists this clonotype with a few counts. The chain is built from TRBV7-2 and TRBJ2-7; D is uncertain. CDR1 SGHTA and CDR2 FQGNSA come from the germline V gene. V was cut by 6 bases and J by 4 bases, with 19 bases left in between. CDR3 length equals 15 residues. CDR3 protein: CASSIKGDSRYEQYF. The CDR3 nucleotides read TGTGCCAGCAGTATTAAAGGAGACTCCCGTTACGAGCAGTACTTC.

This clonotype has a handful of counts. The genes are TRBV20-1 and TRBJ2-3; 7 nucleotides align to TRBD2. J was trimmed by 5 bases and V by 7 bases; bases with no gene match: 12. The germline gives CDR1 DFQATT, CDR2 SNEGSKA (reference sequence). The CDR3 extends over 14 amino acids. As DNA, the CDR3 is TGCAGTGTTCAGTGGGGAGGGAACGGAGATACGCAGTATTTT. It codes for CSVQWGGNGDTQYF.

This clonotype was seen ten or more times. V is TRBV5-1 and J is TRBJ2-3; 10 bases align to TRBD2. J was trimmed by 3 bases and V by 4 bases; bases with no gene match: 5. The CDR3 loop spans 15 amino acids. CDR1 is SGHRS, CDR2 YFSETQ, per germline. The CDR3 DNA reads as TGCGCCAGCAGCGGTCTAGCGGGAGTGACAGATACGCAGTATTTT. Translation: CASSGLAGVTDTQYF.

The chain uses TRBV4-1 and TRBJ2-1, with a tentative D call TRBD1 (6 bases). The CDR3 runs 13 residues. Trimming shortened V by 1 base and J by 8 bases, and 9 bases separated the two germline ends. From germline, CDR1 is MGHRA and CDR2 YSYEKL. CDR3 residues: CASSQGGPHEQFF. In DNA, the CDR3 is TGCGCCAGCAGCCAAGGGGGGCCCCATGAGCAGTTCTTC.

The chain employs TRBV28 and TRBJ2-4; D is perhaps TRBD1 (5 bases). Per the germline V gene, CDR1 is MDHEN and CDR2 is SYDVKM. The CDR3 is 14 residues long. The ends were cut back, 5 bases at V and 0 bases at J, with 8 bases in the middle. The CDR3 DNA follows: TGTGCCAGCAGTACAGGCTTAGCCAAAAACATTCAGTACTTC. The encoded protein is CASSTGLAKNIQYF.

As to this clonotype: A single base separates this from a much larger clone, so it may be a read error. V is TRBV7-9 and J is TRBJ2-1, with 10 bases that match TRBD2. This CDR3 comprises 15 residues. With 4 bases clipped from V and 4 bases from J, the junction kept 4 bases outside the gene matches. Germline V lookup: CDR1 SEHNR, CDR2 FQNEAQ (reference sequence). The CDR3 DNA reads TGTGCCAGCAGCTCTCAGGGACTAGCGTACAATGAGCAGTTCTTC. Translating it yields CASSSQGLAYNEQFF.

V is TRBV2 and J is TRBJ2-2; D is perhaps TRBD1 or TRBD2 (5 bases each). The CDR3 extends over 14 amino acids. Between the trimmed V and J ends, which lost 6 bases and 6 bases, there was a span of 14 bases. Germline assignment: CDR1 SNHLY and CDR2 FYNNEI. CDR3 in amino acids: CASRDSGTAGELFF. DNA of the CDR3: TGTGCCAGCAGGGACTCAGGGACGGCCGGGGAGCTGTTTTTT.

The chain carries TRBV3-1 and TRBJ2-7, with D unresolved. The CDR3 totals 16 residues. V was trimmed by 4 bases and J by 5 bases, leaving 21 bases between them. CDR1 is LGHDT and CDR2 is YNNKEL in the germline V gene (reference sequence). CDR3 in DNA: TGTGCCAGCAGCCTCGATCCTCGGCTTCTACCGGACGAGCAGTACTTC. It encodes CASSLDPRLLPDEQYF.

This clonotype was found a few times. V is TRBV12-3 or TRBV12-4 and J is TRBJ2-7, with 11 positions matching TRBD2. Losses at the gene ends were 6 bases for V and 3 bases for J; bases not matched to a gene: 4. There are 14 residues in the CDR3. The CDR3 sequence: CASSAGTSGYEQYF. The CDR3 DNA sequence: TGTGCCAGCAGCGCCGGGACTAGCGGCTACGAGCAGTACTTC.

This clonotype came up a few times. This sequence joins TRBV6-2 or TRBV6-3 and TRBJ2-2, with no clear D. CDR1 MNHEY and CDR2 SVGEGT come from the germline V gene. V was trimmed by 3 bases and J by 7 bases, leaving 3 bases between them. This CDR3 spans 11 amino acids. Here the CDR3 DNA reads TGTGCCAGCAGTTATGGCGGGGAGCTGTTTTTT. It is translated as CASSYGGELFF.

The J gene is TRBJ1-2, the V gene TRBV7-2, with a weak D call TRBD1 (5 bases). Germline CDR1 SGHTA, CDR2 FQGNSA. Trimming took off 1 base at V and 8 bases at J, with 14 bases between the two ends. This CDR3 has 14 residues. The CDR3 spells CASSLGPRDEGYTF. The CDR3, as DNA: TGTGCCAGCAGCTTAGGCCCCAGGGATGAAGGCTACACCTTC.

This clonotype was observed a few times. The chain couples TRBV12-3 or TRBV12-4 to TRBJ1-2; the D gene is possibly TRBD1 (6 bases). This CDR3 spans 16 amino acids. The ends were cut back, 7 bases at V and 3 bases at J, with 21 bases in the middle. CDR3 loop: CASKGAVRGRDYGYTF. The DNA for the CDR3 is TGTGCCAGCAAAGGAGCGGTACGGGGGCGAGACTATGGCTACACCTTC.

The sample holds many counts of this clonotype. The chain has TRBV24-1 and TRBJ2-2; D is possibly TRBD1 or TRBD2 (5 bases each). The V and J ends lost 7 bases and 2 bases respectively, with 10 bases between them. There are 14 residues in the CDR3. Germline V gene sequence: CDR1 KGHDR, CDR2 SFDVKD. CDR3 region: CATRTGPNTGELFF. Written as DNA, the CDR3 is TGTGCCACCAGGACGGGACCTAACACCGGGGAGCTGTTTTTT.

In its sample, this clonotype was seen many times. The rearrangement uses TRBV7-3 and TRBJ2-2; D not resolved. The CDR3 is made up of 12 amino acids. V lost 3 bases, J lost 5 bases, and 4 bases lay in between. Germline values: CDR1 SGHTA, CDR2 FQGTGA. The chain's CDR3 is CASSFRTGELFF. CDR3 nucleotide sequence: TGTGCCAGCAGCTTCCGAACCGGGGAGCTGTTTTTT.

Many counts were recorded for this clonotype. The chain uses TRBV12-3 or TRBV12-4 and TRBJ1-1; no clear D. This CDR3 comprises 14 residues. Between the trimmed V and J ends, which lost 3 bases and 0 bases, there was a span of 8 bases. The CDR3 coding sequence is TGTGCCAGCAGTTTCCCCCTGGTGAACACTGAAGCTTTCTTT. As protein: CASSFPLVNTEAFF.

This clonotype has only a few counts. The rearrangement links TRBV7-3 to TRBJ2-5; no clear D gene. Germline assignment: CDR1 SGHTA and CDR2 FQGTGA. Trimming removed 0 bases from V and 5 bases from J, with 7 bases in between. This CDR3 spans 13 amino acids. CDR3 residues: CASSLTLVETQYF. Written as DNA, the CDR3 is TGTGCCAGCAGCTTAACGTTGGTGGAGACCCAGTACTTC.